The rows below give T cell receptor beta chains drawn from one sample of a study of shared clonotypes between healthy human individuals. TCRdb's copy holds only in-frame clones and misses some; the assay was immunoSEQ multiplex PCR. The repertoire holds around 2.1 million clones, around 95% seen once, with around 0.13% in the top ten. The sample taken for sequencing was naive CD4+ T cells sorted from blood. The receptor set was obtained from a man aged 18 to 30 in good health. Both conserved end residues are part of each CDR3. A D gene is named only where the DNA matches it firmly. Size tells how often a clone was seen (once, few, many) or the class of an expanded clone, and some rows leave it out.

V: TRBV28
D: TRBD2
size: NA
J: TRBJ2-3
CDR3: CASSLSGGTDTQYF
DNA: TGTGCCAGCAGTCTTAGCGGGGGAACAGATACGCAGTATTTT

V: TRBV5-4
D: NA
size: once
J: TRBJ1-2
CDR3: CASSNWVGGYTF
DNA: TGTGCCAGCAGCAATTGGGTGGGCGGCTACACCTTC

V: TRBV5-1
D: NA
size: NA
J: TRBJ1-1
CDR3: CASSLVPGGNTEAFF
DNA: TGCGCCAGCAGCTTGGTACCTGGAGGGAACACTGAAGCTTTCTTT

V: TRBV5-1
D: NA
size: NA
J: TRBJ2-6
CDR3: CASSLTAGANVLTF
DNA: TGCGCCAGCAGCTTAACGGCCGGAGCCAACGTCCTGACTTTC

V: TRBV6-1
D: NA
size: NA
J: TRBJ2-2
CDR3: CASSGDGAVVTGELFF
DNA: TGTGCCAGCAGTGGTGACGGGGCGGTAGTGACCGGGGAGCTGTTTTTT

V: TRBV9
D: NA
size: NA
J: TRBJ1-4
CDR3: CASSEPNGEKLFF
DNA: TGTGCCAGCAGCGAACCCAATGGGGAAAAACTGTTTTTT

V: TRBV5-1
D: TRBD2
size: NA
J: TRBJ2-2
CDR3: CASTPLAGGSGTGELFF
DNA: TGCGCCAGCACCCCGCTGGCGGGGGGGAGCGGCACCGGGGAGCTGTTTTTT

V: TRBV28
D: NA
size: NA
J: TRBJ2-5
CDR3: CASSPVFEQETQYF
DNA: TGTGCCAGCAGTCCCGTTTTTGAGCAAGAGACCCAGTACTTC

V: TRBV5-1
D: NA
size: NA
J: TRBJ2-1
CDR3: CASSLVVGSYYNEQFF
DNA: TGCGCCAGCAGCTTGGTCGTTGGCTCCTACTACAATGAGCAGTTCTTC

V: TRBV28
D: NA
size: NA
J: TRBJ2-1
CDR3: CASRPGGPSSYNEQFF
DNA: TGTGCCAGCCGGCCCGGGGGGCCTTCCTCCTACAATGAGCAGTTCTTC

V: TRBV20-1
D: NA
size: NA
J: TRBJ1-1
CDR3: CSAEYNTEAFF
DNA: TGCAGTGCTGAATACAACACTGAAGCTTTCTTT

V: TRBV5-4
D: NA
size: NA
J: TRBJ2-3
CDR3: CASSLIGGDTQYF
DNA: TGTGCCAGCAGCCTAATTGGCGGAGATACGCAGTATTTT

V: TRBV28
D: TRBD1
size: NA
J: TRBJ1-6
CDR3: CASTPTGQHSPLHF
DNA: TGTGCCAGCACCCCGACAGGGCAGCATTCACCCCTCCACTTT

V: TRBV4-1
D: TRBD1
size: NA
J: TRBJ1-5
CDR3: CASSQPGQVGQPQHF
DNA: TGCGCCAGCAGCCAGCCGGGACAGGTAGGTCAGCCCCAGCATTTT

V: TRBV18
D: TRBD1
size: NA
J: TRBJ1-6
CDR3: CASSQGQGDNSPLHF
DNA: TGTGCCAGCTCGCAGGGACAGGGAGATAATTCACCCCTCCACTTT

V: TRBV11-2
D: TRBD2
size: NA
J: TRBJ2-7
CDR3: CASSFGTSGRGYEQYF
DNA: TGTGCCAGCAGCTTCGGGACTAGCGGGAGAGGGTACGAGCAGTACTTC

V: TRBV29-1
D: TRBD1
size: NA
J: TRBJ1-2
CDR3: CSVEGLGQGASGYTF
DNA: TGCAGCGTTGAAGGACTGGGACAGGGGGCCAGTGGCTACACCTTC

V: TRBV4-1
D: TRBD1
size: NA
J: TRBJ1-2
CDR3: CASSQEGTGGYGYTF
DNA: TGCGCCAGCAGCCAAGAGGGGACAGGGGGCTATGGCTACACCTTC

V: TRBV5-1
D: TRBD1
size: NA
J: TRBJ2-7
CDR3: CASSSDRVGYEQYF
DNA: TGCGCCAGCAGCTCTGACAGGGTAGGCTACGAGCAGTACTTC

V: TRBV2
D: NA
size: NA
J: TRBJ2-1
CDR3: CASTLNNEQFF
DNA: TGTGCCAGCACATTAAACAATGAGCAGTTCTTC

V: TRBV10-3
D: NA
size: NA
J: TRBJ1-1
CDR3: CAISESGGDTEAFF
DNA: TGTGCCATCAGTGAGTCGGGGGGGGACACTGAAGCTTTCTTT

V: TRBV5-4
D: NA
size: NA
J: TRBJ2-3
CDR3: CASSSLERGASTDTQYF
DNA: TGTGCCAGCAGCTCTCTCGAACGGGGTGCTAGCACAGATACGCAGTATTTT

V: TRBV20-1
D: NA
size: NA
J: TRBJ1-1
CDR3: CSARANTEAFF
DNA: TGCAGTGCCCGAGCGAACACTGAAGCTTTCTTT

V: TRBV6-1
D: NA
size: once
J: TRBJ2-7
CDR3: CASGTRRETLYEQYF
DNA: TGTGCCAGTGGAACCAGAAGGGAGACCCTCTACGAGCAGTACTTC

V: TRBV2
D: TRBD2
size: NA
J: TRBJ2-1
CDR3: CASRAGLENEQFF
DNA: TGTGCCAGCAGAGCGGGACTAGAAAATGAGCAGTTCTTC

V: TRBV2
D: NA
size: NA
J: TRBJ2-7
CDR3: CASSSDLKQYYEQYF
DNA: TGTGCCAGCAGTTCGGACTTGAAGCAATACTACGAGCAGTACTTC

V: TRBV5-1
D: NA
size: NA
J: TRBJ2-2
CDR3: CASSLEGMDTGELFF
DNA: TGCGCCAGCAGCTTGGAAGGTATGGACACCGGGGAGCTGTTTTTT

V: TRBV6-1
D: NA
size: NA
J: TRBJ1-3
CDR3: CASSREGNSGNTIYF
DNA: TGTGCCAGCAGCCGTGAGGGAAACTCTGGAAACACCATATATTTT

V: TRBV5-1
D: NA
size: NA
J: TRBJ1-1
CDR3: CASSDPPMVMGAFF
DNA: TGCGCCAGCAGCGACCCGCCGATGGTGATGGGAGCTTTCTTT

V: TRBV5-5
D: TRBD1
size: NA
J: TRBJ2-7
CDR3: CASSLGDRGLSEQYF
DNA: TGTGCCAGCAGCTTAGGGGACAGGGGGCTGAGCGAGCAGTACTTC

V: TRBV6-1
D: TRBD1
size: NA
J: TRBJ1-3
CDR3: CASRFRDRVDTIYF
DNA: TGTGCCAGCAGGTTTCGGGACAGGGTGGACACCATATATTTT

V: TRBV27
D: TRBD1
size: NA
J: TRBJ1-3
CDR3: CASSLYRGGNTIYF
DNA: TGTGCCAGCAGTTTATACAGGGGCGGAAACACCATATATTTT